This T cell receptor beta chain was captured in a study of spatial heterogeneity in lung cancer. Study context: Taken at a median of approximately 2 years after resection, follow-up PBMC samples underwent sequencing when available. Among detected sequences, beta-chain ones consistently exceeded alpha-chain ones in number. Overall study findings and caveats: Circulating ubiquitous expanded tumor TCRs were observed more frequently at resection than at follow-up.

As for time point: blood at routine non-recurrence follow-up after resection. Frozen PBMC, nontumor lung or tumor provided whole RNA, which was sequenced unsorted. This clonotype was found many times. Its antigen is currently unknown. Every TCR cDNA molecule bore its own unique molecular identifier. TCRdb re-called the 5' RACE reads through MiXCR, storing one row per CDR3 protein. This sample has about 120,000 distinct CDR3 sequences; about 12% occur once, and the top ten carry 16%. The V gene end was trimmed by 4 bases and the J gene end by 3 bases; junction bases not matched to a gene: 8. From germline, CDR1 is SGHRS and CDR2 YFSETQ. The CDR3 runs to 15 residues.

The sequencing here drew on PBMCs, taken at follow-up. The receptor was derived from a male donor with early-stage non-small cell lung cancer. The chain carries TRBV5-1 and TRBJ2-7, with 9 bases fitting TRBD1. The chain's CDR3 is CASSPRQGEGYEQYF. Written as DNA, the CDR3 is TGCGCCAGCAGCCCACGACAGGGGGAAGGCTACGAGCAGTACTTC.